This TCR beta chain was sequenced during a study of T cell repertoires in cytomegalovirus infection. In the study overall: Matching HLA type and CMV infection were both indicated by public TCR beta signatures. Study-wide findings and caveats: The ex vivo response showed dominance by HLA-C-restricted CMV-specific TCR beta clonotypes.

TCRdb analysed the reads with MiXCR anew, one entry per CDR3 protein. The sample lists roughly 500,000 distinct CDR3 sequences, more than 15% seen once, with roughly a quarter in the top ten. Details on this clonotype: Its antigen remains unidentified.

The CDR3 is 14 residues long. Trimming took 4 bases from V and 0 from J, leaving 10 bases between them. Germline CDR1 reads DFQATT; CDR2 reads SNEGSKA (reference sequence). The source of this sequence is a human donor in good health (CMV status not recorded). Some clones in this sample may be carry-over from other donors' samples. The material sequenced was CD8+ T cells from PBMCs. The rearrangement joins TRBV20-1 to TRBJ2-1; D is undetermined. The CDR3 region has the DNA TGCAGTGCTAAGAGAACCTACTCCTACAATGAGCAGTTCTTC. Its protein is CSAKRTYSYNEQFF.